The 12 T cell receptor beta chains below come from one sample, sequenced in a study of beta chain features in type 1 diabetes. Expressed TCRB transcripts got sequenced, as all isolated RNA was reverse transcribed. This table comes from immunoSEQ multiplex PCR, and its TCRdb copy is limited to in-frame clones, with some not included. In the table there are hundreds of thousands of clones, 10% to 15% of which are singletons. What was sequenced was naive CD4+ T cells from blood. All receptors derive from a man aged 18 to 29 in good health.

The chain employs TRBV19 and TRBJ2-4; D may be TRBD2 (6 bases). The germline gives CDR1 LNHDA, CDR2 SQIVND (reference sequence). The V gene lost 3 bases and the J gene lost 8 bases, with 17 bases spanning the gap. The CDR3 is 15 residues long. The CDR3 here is CASSIRPTSQDIQYF. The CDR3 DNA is TGTGCCAGTAGTATCAGACCTACTAGCCAAGACATTCAGTACTTC.

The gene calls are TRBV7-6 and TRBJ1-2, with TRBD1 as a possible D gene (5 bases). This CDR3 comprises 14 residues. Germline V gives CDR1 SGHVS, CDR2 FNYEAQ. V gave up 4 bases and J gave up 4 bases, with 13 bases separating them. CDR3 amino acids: CASSSPGGAYGYTF. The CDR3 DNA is TGTGCCAGCAGCTCGCCCGGGGGTGCCTATGGCTACACCTTC.

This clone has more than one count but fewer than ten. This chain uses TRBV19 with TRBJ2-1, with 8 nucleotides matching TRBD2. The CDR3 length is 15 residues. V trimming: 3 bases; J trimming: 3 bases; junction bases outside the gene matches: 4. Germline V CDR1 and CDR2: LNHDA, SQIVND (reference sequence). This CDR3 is CASSIKRGFYNEQFF. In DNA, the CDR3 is TGTGCCAGTAGTATCAAGCGGGGGTTCTACAATGAGCAGTTCTTC.

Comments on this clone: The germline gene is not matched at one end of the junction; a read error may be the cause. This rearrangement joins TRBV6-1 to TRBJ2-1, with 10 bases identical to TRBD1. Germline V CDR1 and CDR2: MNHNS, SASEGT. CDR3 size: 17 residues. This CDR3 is CAISESRDRGTYNEQFF. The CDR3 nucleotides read TGTGCCATCAGTGAGTCGAGGGACAGGGGAACCTACAATGAGCAGTTCTTC.

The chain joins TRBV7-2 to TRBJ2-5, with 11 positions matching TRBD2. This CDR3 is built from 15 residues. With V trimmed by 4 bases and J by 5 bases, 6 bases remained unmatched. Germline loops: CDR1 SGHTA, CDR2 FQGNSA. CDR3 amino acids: CASSSRTSGRETQYF. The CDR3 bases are TGTGCCAGCAGCTCACGGACTAGCGGGCGGGAGACCCAGTACTTC.

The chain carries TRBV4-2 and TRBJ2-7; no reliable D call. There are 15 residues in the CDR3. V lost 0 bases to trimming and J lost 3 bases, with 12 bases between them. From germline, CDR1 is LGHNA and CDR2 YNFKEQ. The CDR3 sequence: CASSQDPQSVYEQYF. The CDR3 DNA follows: TGTGCCAGCAGCCAAGATCCACAGTCGGTCTACGAGCAGTACTTC.

The CDR3 DNA reads TGTGCCAGCAGCTCCCGCCCCGGGGGCGAGCAGTACTTC. Its protein is CASSSRPGGEQYF. The rearrangement links TRBV7-2 to TRBJ2-7, with D possibly TRBD2 on 6 matching bases. CDR1 and CDR2 from the germline V gene are SGHTA and FQGNSA. V lost 4 bases and J lost 6, with 13 bases in between. CDR3 size: 13 residues.

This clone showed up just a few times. CDR3 in DNA: TGTGCCAGCAGCCATCGACTAGCTCGGCTGGGGGAGACCCAGTACTTC. This codes for CASSHRLARLGETQYF. The rearrangement joins TRBV5-4 to TRBJ2-5; 7 nucleotides match TRBD2. The CDR3 consists of 16 residues. Germline V gene sequence: CDR1 SGHNT, CDR2 YYREEE (reference sequence). V shed 4 bases, J shed 5 bases, and the junction held 14 bases outside the gene matches.

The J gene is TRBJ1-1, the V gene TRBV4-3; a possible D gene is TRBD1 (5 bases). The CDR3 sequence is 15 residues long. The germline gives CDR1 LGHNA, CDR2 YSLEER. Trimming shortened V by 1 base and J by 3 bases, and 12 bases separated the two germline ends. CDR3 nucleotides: TGCGCCAGCAGCCAAGGAAATGGCAGGGACACTGAAGCTTTCTTT. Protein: CASSQGNGRDTEAFF.

The CDR3 coding sequence is TGTGCCAGCAGTGCAGGGACTAGCGGGAATGAGACCCAGTACTTC. Protein sequence: CASSAGTSGNETQYF. This chain connects TRBV27 to TRBJ2-5; 13 positions agree with TRBD2. The J segment lost 5 bases and the V segment lost 5 bases, leaving 5 bases of the junction unmatched. CDR1 and CDR2 (germline): MNHEY, SMNVEV (reference sequence). The CDR3 is 15 residues long.

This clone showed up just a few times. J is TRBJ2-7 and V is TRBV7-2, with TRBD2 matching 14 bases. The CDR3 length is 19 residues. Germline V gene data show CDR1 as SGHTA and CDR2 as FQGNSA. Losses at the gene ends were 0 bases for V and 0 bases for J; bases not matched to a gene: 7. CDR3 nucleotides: TGTGCCAGCAGCTTAGCCCCGACTAGCGGGAGGGCCCTCTCCTACGAGCAGTACTTC. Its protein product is CASSLAPTSGRALSYEQYF.

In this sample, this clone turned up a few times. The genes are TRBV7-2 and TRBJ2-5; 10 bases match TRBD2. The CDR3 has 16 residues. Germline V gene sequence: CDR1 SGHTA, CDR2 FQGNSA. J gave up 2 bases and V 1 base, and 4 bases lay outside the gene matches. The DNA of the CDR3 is TGTGCCAGCAGCTTAGGACCAGCGGGGGGGCAAGAGACCCAGTACTTC. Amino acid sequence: CASSLGPAGGQETQYF.